These 3 T cell receptor beta chains came from one sample sequenced in a study of cytomegalovirus exposure and HLA in healthy donors. It was with 60 Vbeta and 13 Jbeta primers that the PCR ran. TCRdb's table, derived via immunoSEQ multiplex PCR, lists solely in-frame clones and lacks some. The table lists about 200,000 clones, over 65% of them singletons. Source material: PBMCs. These receptor sequences come from a boy younger than 10 in good health and CMV-seronegative.

This clone was found once. V gene TRBV9 combines with J gene TRBJ1-1; 9 bases map to TRBD1. Germline CDR1 is SGDLS and CDR2 is YYNGEE. The CDR3 covers 15 residues. V was clipped by 4 bases and J by 5 bases; unmatched bases: 9. The CDR3: CASSPQWTGDTEAFF. The CDR3 DNA is TGTGCCAGCAGCCCCCAGTGGACAGGGGATACTGAAGCTTTCTTT. The full variable domain, in which reference TRBV9 and TRBJ1-1 provide the parts outside the CDR3, is DSGVTQTPKHLITATGQRVTLRCSPRSGDLSVYWYQQSLDQGLQFLIQYYNGEERAKGNILERFSAQQFPDLHSELNLSSLELGDSALYFCASSPQWTGDTEAFFGQGTRLTVV.

J is TRBJ2-5 and V is TRBV15; D perhaps matches TRBD1 (5 bases). The CDR3 sequence is 13 residues long. Trimming removed 6 bases at V and 7 bases at J, with 15 bases between. Germline V gives CDR1 LNHNV, CDR2 YYDKDF (reference sequence). The CDR3 bases are TGTGCCACCAGAAGTGGGCAGGGTGGGACCCAGTACTTC. This sequence encodes CATRSGQGGTQYF.

This clone came up a few times. This chain uses TRBV4-3 with TRBJ1-1; D is undetermined. Trimming shortened V by 0 bases and J by 6 bases, and 17 bases separated the two germline ends. There are 16 residues in the CDR3. Germline CDR1 and CDR2: LGHNA and YSLEER. CDR3 nucleotide sequence: TGCGCCAGCAGCCAAGAATGGGCAGGATTCTGGTCTGAAGCTTTCTTT. Protein product: CASSQEWAGFWSEAFF.